Below are 11 T cell receptor beta chains sequenced from a single sample in a study of T cells in Graves' hyperthyroidism and ophthalmopathy. TCR beta CDR3 region amplification was performed from RNA transcripts. During a first-round RT-PCR of the TCR CDR3, the HTBI primer set was used. One entry per CDR3 protein, called by TCRdb with MiXCR from the multiplex PCR reads. The sample lists around 99,000 distinct CDR3 sequences; approximately 15% were seen once. Input material: blood. The receptors were sampled from a woman between 50 and 59 years old with Graves' hyperthyroidism.

This clonotype came up a few times. The chain couples TRBV7-9 to TRBJ2-7; D may match TRBD1 or TRBD2 (6 bases each). From germline, CDR1 is SEHNR and CDR2 FQNEAQ (reference sequence). The CDR3 spans 15 residues. The ends were cut back, 5 bases at V and 2 bases at J, with 16 bases in the middle. The CDR3 DNA follows: TGTGCCAGCAGCGACGGGGGCAGCAAAACCTACGAGCAGTACTTC. This sequence encodes CASSDGGSKTYEQYF.

About this clonotype: A much larger clone lies a single base off, so this may be a read error. The chain couples TRBV4-2 to TRBJ2-1; tentatively, D is TRBD2 (6 bases). The CDR3 spans 15 residues. Germline values: CDR1 LGHNA, CDR2 YNFKEQ. The V end was cut by 0 bases, the J end by 9 bases, with 15 bases between. The CDR3 DNA sequence: TGTGCCAGCAGCCAAGATGAGGCGGAGGGGCCTGAGCAGTTCTTC. Encoded protein: CASSQDEAEGPEQFF.

This clonotype was seen at least ten times. The chain recombines TRBV5-8 with TRBJ2-2; no firm D call. V lost 0 bases and J lost 0, with 9 bases in between. Germline-derived CDR1 and CDR2 are SGHTS and YDEGEE. The CDR3 extends over 16 amino acids. In DNA form, the CDR3 reads TGTGCCAGCAGCTTGGGTCCGGAGCCGAACACCGGGGAGCTGTTTTTT. Translation gives CASSLGPEPNTGELFF. Full variable domain (outside the CDR3, taken from reference TRBV5-8 and TRBJ2-2): EAGVTQSPTHLIKTRGQQATLRCSPISGHTSVYWYQQALGLGLQFLLWYDEGEERNRGNFPPRFSGRQFPNYSSELNVNALELEDSALYLCASSLGPEPNTGELFFGEGSRLTVL.

The J gene is TRBJ2-7, the V gene TRBV29-1, with a tentative D call TRBD1 (6 bases). The CDR3 is 14 residues long. With 6 bases removed from V and 0 bases from J, the gap between germline ends came to 15 bases. The germline V gene has CDR1 SQVTM and CDR2 ANQGSEA. This CDR3 reads CSVVDRTSSYEQYF. The CDR3 bases are TGCAGCGTCGTCGACAGGACCAGCTCCTACGAGCAGTACTTC.

This clonotype turned up a few times. The junction and the germline gene differ at one end; a read error may be behind it. J is TRBJ1-5 and V is TRBV2; D gene unclear. CDR3 length: 15 amino acids. Germline-derived CDR1 and CDR2 are SNHLY and FYNNEI. The DNA for the CDR3 is TGTGCCAGCAGCCGGGTTTCCTTTAGCAATCGGCCCCAGCATTTT. Encoded protein: CASSRVSFSNRPQHF.

This clonotype was detected ten times or more. The gene calls are TRBV19 and TRBJ2-3, with 11 bases that match TRBD2. V was clipped by 9 bases and J by 5 bases; unmatched bases: 10. Germline CDR1 reads LNHDA; CDR2 reads SQIVND (reference sequence). The CDR3 totals 15 residues. CDR3 residues: CASSSSGRREDTQYF. The DNA for the CDR3 is TGTGCCAGCTCATCTAGCGGGAGGAGGGAAGATACGCAGTATTTT.

Comments on this clonotype: This sequence may be a read error, since a much larger clone differs from it by one base. Because it lacks the conserved phenylalanine or tryptophan at the end, this CDR3 is likely a read error. J is TRBJ2-3 and V is TRBV30; 10 positions agree with TRBD2. CDR1 is GTSNPN, CDR2 SVGIG, per germline (reference sequence). The ends lost 3 bases at V and 1 base at J; junction bases unmatched: 1. This CDR3 is 14 amino acids long. CDR3: CAWSLAGGTDTQYC. In DNA, the CDR3 is TGTGCCTGGAGCCTAGCGGGAGGCACAGATACGCAGTATTGT.

This clonotype was counted ten times or more. The V and J genes are TRBV5-5 and TRBJ2-1; 10 bases are shared with TRBD2. The CDR3 is 16 amino acids. The V gene end was trimmed by 0 bases and the J gene end by 8 bases; junction bases not matched to a gene: 8. CDR1 SGHKS and CDR2 YYEKEE come from the germline V gene (reference sequence). CDR3 DNA: TGTGCCAGCAGCTTGGTAACTAGCGGGATAATGGATGAGCAGTTCTTC. Translating it yields CASSLVTSGIMDEQFF.

This clonotype was detected ten times or more. V and J are TRBV4-1 and TRBJ1-1, with TRBD1 identical over 7 bases. V gave up 5 bases and J gave up 8 bases; unmatched junction bases: 8. CDR1 MGHRA and CDR2 YSYEKL come from the germline V gene. CDR3 length equals 13 residues. This CDR3 reads CASSKTGPSEAFF. CDR3 coding DNA: TGCGCCAGCAGCAAGACAGGGCCCTCCGAAGCTTTCTTT.

This clonotype came up many times. The rearrangement uses TRBV7-8 and TRBJ2-1; 7 nucleotides match TRBD2. Trimming removed 3 bases from V and 2 bases from J; junction bases left unmatched: 4. Germline V lookup: CDR1 SGHVS, CDR2 FQNEAQ. This CDR3 region has 15 residues. The DNA for the CDR3 is TGTGCCAGCAGCTTTGGCGGGGGTCCCTACAATGAGCAGTTCTTC. This translates into CASSFGGGPYNEQFF. Full variable domain (rest looked up from reference TRBV7-8 and TRBJ2-1): GAGVSQSPRYKVAKRGQDVALRCDPISGHVSLFWYQQALGQGPEFLTYFQNEAQLDKSGLPSDRFFAERPEGSVSTLKIQRTQQEDSAVYLCASSFGGGPYNEQFFGPGTRLTVL.

At least ten counts were recorded for this clonotype. The chain carries TRBV4-2 and TRBJ1-6, with D perhaps TRBD1 (5 bases). CDR1 and CDR2 (germline): LGHNA, YNFKEQ. Trimming removed 1 base at V and 8 bases at J, with 15 bases between. The CDR3 runs 16 residues. The CDR3 is CASSQGQTVRYSPLHF. CDR3 nucleotides: TGTGCCAGCAGCCAAGGCCAGACAGTGCGGTATTCACCCCTCCACTTT.